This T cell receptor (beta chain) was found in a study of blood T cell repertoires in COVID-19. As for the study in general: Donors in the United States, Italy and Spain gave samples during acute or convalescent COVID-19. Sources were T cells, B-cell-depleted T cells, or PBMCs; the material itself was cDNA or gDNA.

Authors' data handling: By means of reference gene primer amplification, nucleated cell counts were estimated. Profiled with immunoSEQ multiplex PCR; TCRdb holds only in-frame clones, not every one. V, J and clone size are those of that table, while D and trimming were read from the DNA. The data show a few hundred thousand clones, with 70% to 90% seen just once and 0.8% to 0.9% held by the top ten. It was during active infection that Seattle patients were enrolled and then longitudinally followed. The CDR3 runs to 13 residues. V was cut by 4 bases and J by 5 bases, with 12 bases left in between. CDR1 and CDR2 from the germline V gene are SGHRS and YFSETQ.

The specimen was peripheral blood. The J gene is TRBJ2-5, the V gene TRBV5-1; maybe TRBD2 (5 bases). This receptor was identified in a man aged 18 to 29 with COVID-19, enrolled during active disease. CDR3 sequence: CASSGRGTETQYF. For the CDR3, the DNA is TGCGCCAGCAGCGGTCGGGGTACCGAGACCCAGTACTTC.